This T cell receptor (beta chain) emerged from a study of blood T cells in healthy people across ages. Overall study context: Capture by template switching was about one barcoded beta molecule per two T cells.

V shed 2 bases, J shed 8 bases, and the junction held 22 bases outside the gene matches. Germline V gene lookup returns CDR1 SNHLY and CDR2 FYNNEI. This CDR3 has 19 amino acids. The second PCR ran roughly 6 to 11 cycles with a sample-barcoded 5' primer and J-beta primers. TCRdb processed the 5' RACE reads anew with MiXCR; each CDR3 protein has one entry. Of 950,000 to 1,200,000 distinct CDR3 sequences listed, 35% to 40% were seen once; the top ten hold around 13%. The sequenced sample consisted of blood. This rearrangement joins TRBV2 to TRBJ1-1; 8 bases are shared with TRBD1. This TCR derives from a man between 18 and 29 years old in good health. The CDR3 nucleotides are TGTGCCAGCAGTGAACGCCGTTTCCCTTATCTGACAGGGGCCCCCGAAGCTTTCTTT. This encodes CASSERRFPYLTGAPEAFF.